The present entry profiles one T cell receptor (beta chain) with its context. Antigen specificity is unknown. Per germline, CDR1 MNHEY and CDR2 SMNVEV (reference sequence). The V end was cut by 5 bases, the J end by 8 bases, with 24 bases between. The CDR3 length is 16 residues. Autologous stem cell transplantation was followed by relapse in every patient, and brentuximab vedotin exposure varied. Best responses fell into complete response, partial response or progressive disease. This sample is part of a study of PD-1 blockade in classical Hodgkin lymphoma. The assay was immunoSEQ multiplex PCR, and TCRdb's table has in-frame clones only and misses some. Here the sample spans 40,000 to 65,000 clones, 81% being singletons. Study-level points and caveats: Baseline diversity in complete responders resembled that of newly diagnosed patients.

The rearrangement uses TRBV27 and TRBJ1-2; TRBD1 is a possible D gene (6 bases). The sequence was obtained from a human donor with classical Hodgkin lymphoma. The specimen was peripheral blood mononuclear cells (PBMCs), collected at baseline. CDR3 bases: TGTGCCAGCAGTGTCGGGGGCGCTCTGGGGATGGGAGGCTACACCTTC. This encodes CASSVGGALGMGGYTF.